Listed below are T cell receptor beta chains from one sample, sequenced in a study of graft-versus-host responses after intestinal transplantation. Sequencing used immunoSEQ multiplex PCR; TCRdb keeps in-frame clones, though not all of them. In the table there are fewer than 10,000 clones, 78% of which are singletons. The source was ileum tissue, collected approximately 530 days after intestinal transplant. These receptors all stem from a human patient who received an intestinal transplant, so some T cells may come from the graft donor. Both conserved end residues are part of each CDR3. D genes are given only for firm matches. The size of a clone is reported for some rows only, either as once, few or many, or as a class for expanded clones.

cdr3_aa: CASSPGTANSPLHF
cdr3_nt: TGTGCCAGCAGCCCCGGGACAGCCAATTCACCCCTCCACTTT
d_call: TRBD1
v_call: TRBV7-9
clone_size: NA
j_call: TRBJ1-6

cdr3_aa: CSAPPYGYTF
cdr3_nt: TGCAGTGCTCCCCCATATGGCTACACCTTC
d_call: NA
v_call: TRBV20-1
clone_size: NA
j_call: TRBJ1-2

cdr3_aa: CASSFTSGYNEQFF
cdr3_nt: TGTGCCAGCAGCTTCACTAGCGGCTACAATGAGCAGTTCTTC
d_call: TRBD2
v_call: TRBV11-2
clone_size: NA
j_call: TRBJ2-1

cdr3_aa: CASSLTAKPSRYTF
cdr3_nt: TGTGCCAGCAGCTTGACTGCTAAGCCAAGCCGCTACACCTTC
d_call: NA
v_call: TRBV11-3
clone_size: few
j_call: TRBJ1-2

cdr3_aa: CASSGRGGDQPQHF
cdr3_nt: TGTGCCAGCAGTGGGAGGGGAGGTGACCAGCCCCAGCATTTT
d_call: NA
v_call: TRBV6-1
clone_size: few
j_call: TRBJ1-5

cdr3_aa: CASSPGTPAHYGYTF
cdr3_nt: TGCGCCAGCAGCCCCGGGACCCCGGCACACTATGGCTACACCTTC
d_call: NA
v_call: TRBV4-1
clone_size: once
j_call: TRBJ1-2

cdr3_aa: CSVEDPGGEEYF
cdr3_nt: TGCAGCGTTGAAGACCCAGGGGGTGAAGAGTACTTC
d_call: TRBD1
v_call: TRBV29-1
clone_size: NA
j_call: TRBJ2-7

cdr3_aa: CASSFVSQGGDEQYF
cdr3_nt: TGTGCCAGCAGCTTTGTCTCCCAGGGCGGAGACGAGCAGTACTTC
d_call: NA
v_call: TRBV5-6
clone_size: NA
j_call: TRBJ2-7

cdr3_aa: CASSTGGTEAFF
cdr3_nt: TGTGCCAGCAGCACAGGGGGCACTGAAGCTTTCTTT
d_call: TRBD1
v_call: TRBV6-5
clone_size: NA
j_call: TRBJ1-1

cdr3_aa: CASSLTGILRGYTF
cdr3_nt: TGTGCCAGCAGCTTAACGGGGATCTTGAGGGGCTACACCTTC
d_call: NA
v_call: TRBV7-2
clone_size: NA
j_call: TRBJ1-2

cdr3_aa: CASSLTSPTGELFF
cdr3_nt: TGTGCCAGCAGCCTCACTAGCCCCACCGGGGAGCTGTTTTTT
d_call: NA
v_call: TRBV9
clone_size: NA
j_call: TRBJ2-2

cdr3_aa: CASSFRGPVRSPLHF
cdr3_nt: TGTGCCAGCAGTTTTCGGGGTCCGGTAAGGTCACCCCTCCACTTT
d_call: NA
v_call: TRBV27
clone_size: few
j_call: TRBJ1-6

cdr3_aa: CASSYEAGEADTQYF
cdr3_nt: TGTGCCAGCAGTTACGAGGCGGGAGAGGCAGATACGCAGTATTTT
d_call: TRBD2
v_call: TRBV6-5
clone_size: few
j_call: TRBJ2-3

cdr3_aa: CASSAGRTGTSYNEQFF
cdr3_nt: TGTGCCAGCAGTGCCGGCCGCACAGGGACCTCCTACAATGAGCAGTTCTTC
d_call: NA
v_call: TRBV6-1
clone_size: once
j_call: TRBJ2-1

cdr3_aa: CASRGGQENFYEQYF
cdr3_nt: TGTGCCAGCAGGGGGGGACAGGAGAATTTCTACGAGCAGTACTTC
d_call: TRBD1
v_call: TRBV6-4
clone_size: NA
j_call: TRBJ2-7

cdr3_aa: CASSQHGANNEQFF
cdr3_nt: TGTGCCAGCAGCCAGCACGGGGCCAATAATGAGCAGTTCTTC
d_call: NA
v_call: TRBV7-3
clone_size: NA
j_call: TRBJ2-1

cdr3_aa: CASSPLAPYEQYF
cdr3_nt: TGTGCCAGCTCACCATTGGCCCCCTACGAGCAGTACTTC
d_call: NA
v_call: TRBV18
clone_size: NA
j_call: TRBJ2-7

cdr3_aa: CASSRGQESGNTIYF
cdr3_nt: TGTGCCAGCAGCAGGGGGCAAGAGTCTGGAAACACCATATATTTT
d_call: TRBD1
v_call: TRBV5-6
clone_size: NA
j_call: TRBJ1-3

cdr3_aa: CASSILFPGEGAKNIQYF
cdr3_nt: TGTGCCAGCAGTATACTTTTCCCGGGAGAAGGAGCCAAAAACATTCAGTACTTC
d_call: NA
v_call: TRBV28
clone_size: NA
j_call: TRBJ2-4

cdr3_aa: CASSESGQGYEQYF
cdr3_nt: TGTGCCAGCAGTGAATCGGGACAGGGTTACGAGCAGTACTTC
d_call: TRBD1
v_call: TRBV6-1
clone_size: NA
j_call: TRBJ2-7

cdr3_aa: CASSLARGVSYEQYF
cdr3_nt: TGTGCCAGCAGCCTCGCGCGGGGTGTCTCCTACGAGCAGTACTTC
d_call: NA
v_call: TRBV7-9
clone_size: NA
j_call: TRBJ2-7

cdr3_aa: CASRTGLNTEAFF
cdr3_nt: TGTGCCAGCAGGACAGGTTTGAACACTGAAGCTTTCTTT
d_call: NA
v_call: TRBV6-5
clone_size: NA
j_call: TRBJ1-1